This T cell receptor beta chain is from a study of T cells in Graves' hyperthyroidism and ophthalmopathy. In the study overall: Peripheral blood was drawn at first diagnosis, prior to all treatment.

Study outcomes and limitations: The model anticipated ophthalmopathy a median 6.5 months pre-onset.

V was clipped by 2 bases and J by 4 bases, with 2 bases between them. CDR3 length equals 12 residues. In germline, CDR1 is KGHDR, CDR2 SFDVKD. The source material, RNA transcripts, was used to amplify TCR beta CDR3 regions. The primer set for the first-round RT-PCR of the TCR CDR3 was HTBI. TCRdb reanalysed the multiplex PCR reads using MiXCR and keeps one entry per CDR3 protein. The repertoire holds 550,000 to 850,000 distinct CDR3 sequences, with around 20% as singletons. With a duration under 2 months, the hyperthyroidism was newly diagnosed in patients aged 18 to 65. Orbital computed tomography and thyroid ultrasound, together with serum TRAb and thyroxine and clinical symptoms, were used for diagnoses. Note on this clonotype: Antigen: not known.

The receptor was derived from a woman aged 45-60 years with Graves' hyperthyroidism that later progressed to Graves' ophthalmopathy. Sequencing was performed on blood. The genes are TRBV24-1 and TRBJ1-5, with unresolved D. Written as DNA, the CDR3 is TGTGCCACCAGTGATTATAATCAGCCCCAGCATTTT. Its translation: CATSDYNQPQHF.